This T cell receptor beta chain was obtained from a study of blood T cell repertoires in COVID-19. TCRdb's table, derived via immunoSEQ multiplex PCR, lists solely in-frame clones and lacks some. The sample has about 80,000 clones, over 70% seen once. The CDR3 covers 15 residues. The V and J ends lost 10 bases and 0 bases, in that order; junction bases with no gene match: 3. Germline V lookup: CDR1 ENHRY, CDR2 SYGVKD. This chain links TRBV10-3 with TRBJ2-5; 15 positions match TRBD2. Sequenced sample: peripheral blood. The receptor comes from a woman aged 40 to 50 with active or convalescent COVID-19. In DNA form, the CDR3 reads TGTGCCACTGGACTAGCGGGGGGGAACCAAGAGACCCAGTACTTC. Protein: CATGLAGGNQETQYF.